This entry lists 32 T cell receptor beta chains sequenced from one sample in a study of cytomegalovirus exposure and HLA in healthy donors. The PCR used 60 Vbeta and 13 Jbeta primers. Libraries were prepared by immunoSEQ multiplex PCR; TCRdb keeps only in-frame clonotypes and omits some of them. The table shows about 140,000 clones, with roughly three quarters occurring only once. The sequenced material came from PBMCs. The origin of the receptors is a woman aged 45-65 years in good health and CMV-seronegative.

CDR3 sequence: CASSWQGPNTEAFF. The DNA for the CDR3 is TGCGCCAGCAGCTGGCAGGGGCCGAACACTGAAGCTTTCTTT. The chain is built from TRBV5-1 and TRBJ1-1, with a weak D call TRBD1 (6 bases). Germline V CDR1 and CDR2: SGHRS, YFSETQ. Trimming took off 3 bases at V and 1 base at J, with 10 bases between the two ends. This CDR3 region has 14 residues.

The genes are TRBV30 and TRBJ1-4; TRBD1 matches at 10 bases. The ends lost 2 bases at V and 5 bases at J; junction bases unmatched: 5. The CDR3 covers 15 residues. The germline CDR1 and CDR2 sequences are GTSNPN and SVGIG (reference sequence). The chain's CDR3 is CAWSTSGQGNEKLFF. The DNA for the CDR3 is TGTGCCTGGAGTACATCGGGACAGGGGAATGAAAAACTGTTTTTT.

This clone was seen only a few times. The chain combines TRBV9 with TRBJ2-7; the D is unclear. The CDR3 is 14 residues long. Per germline, CDR1 SGDLS and CDR2 YYNGEE. The V and J ends lost 4 bases and 0 bases respectively, with 11 bases between them. The CDR3 loop is CASSPRDNSYEQYF. CDR3 sequence (DNA): TGTGCCAGCAGCCCCAGAGACAACTCCTACGAGCAGTACTTC.

This chain joins TRBV9 and TRBJ2-3; D perhaps matches TRBD2 (6 bases). The CDR3 is 15 amino acids. Trimming pared 4 bases from V and 2 bases from J, leaving 14 bases between. Germline CDR1 reads SGDLS; CDR2 reads YYNGEE. In DNA, the CDR3 is TGTGCCAGCAGCACCCGGGGGTCCTTCACAGATACGCAGTATTTT. Translation: CASSTRGSFTDTQYF.

V usage is TRBV19 and J usage is TRBJ1-5; D is uncertain. The germline V gene has CDR1 LNHDA and CDR2 SQIVND (reference sequence). The CDR3 runs 16 residues. Trimming removed 6 bases at V and 0 bases at J, with 15 bases between. CDR3 amino acids: CASRSLGSNSNQPQHF. CDR3 nucleotides: TGTGCCAGTAGATCCCTAGGGAGCAATAGCAATCAGCCCCAGCATTTT. The full variable domain, rest sourced from reference TRBV19 and TRBJ1-5, is DGGITQSPKYLFRKEGQNVTLSCEQNLNHDAMYWYRQDPGQGLRLIYYSQIVNDFQKGDIAEGYSVSREKKESFPLTVTSAQKNPTAFYLCASRSLGSNSNQPQHFGDGTRLSIL.

The CDR3 spells CASTPGLASYNEQFF. CDR3 DNA: TGTGCCAGCACCCCGGGACTAGCGTCCTACAATGAGCAGTTCTTC. The gene calls are TRBV7-2 and TRBJ2-1; 10 positions agree with TRBD2. CDR1 and CDR2 (germline): SGHTA, FQGNSA. J lost 1 base, V lost 7 bases, and 4 bases had no gene match. The CDR3 totals 15 residues.

There are a few counts of this clone. The chain couples TRBV7-2 to TRBJ2-7, with 7 bases fitting TRBD1. The V gene's germline CDR1 is SGHTA and CDR2 FQGNSA. Trimming took 3 bases from V and 0 from J; bases not matched to a gene: 2. The CDR3 is made up of 14 amino acids. The CDR3 reads CASSLDRYSYEQYF. As DNA, the CDR3 is TGTGCCAGCAGCTTGGACAGGTACTCCTACGAGCAGTACTTC.

This rearrangement joins TRBV5-8 to TRBJ1-4; the match to TRBD1 covers 8 bases. This CDR3 has 16 amino acids. The junction had 5 bases not matched to a gene; V was cut back by 0 bases and J by 4 bases. CDR1 SGHTS and CDR2 YDEGEE come from the germline V gene. The CDR3 loop is CASSLGLQGVNEKLFF. CDR3 bases: TGTGCCAGCAGCTTGGGGCTACAGGGGGTTAATGAAAAACTGTTTTTT.

The V gene is TRBV27, the J gene TRBJ1-4, with D uncertain. The CDR3 runs to 14 residues. Trimming removed 6 bases at V and 3 bases at J, with 11 bases between. Germline V gene lookup returns CDR1 MNHEY and CDR2 SMNVEV (reference sequence). CDR3 coding DNA: TGTGCCAGCAGACAAAACGGGGCTAATGAAAAACTGTTTTTT. Protein: CASRQNGANEKLFF. The full variable domain, completed using reference TRBV27 and TRBJ1-4, is EAQVTQNPRYLITVTGKKLTVTCSQNMNHEYMSWYRQDPGLGLRQIYYSMNVEVTDKGDVPEGYKVSRKEKRNFPLILESPSPNQTSLYFCASRQNGANEKLFFGSGTQLSVL.

The rearrangement links TRBV27 to TRBJ2-5, with 11 bases identical to TRBD2. Germline loops: CDR1 MNHEY, CDR2 SMNVEV (reference sequence). Germline trimming cut 4 bases from V and 3 bases from J; bases unmatched to any gene: 4. The CDR3 covers 15 residues. CDR3 coding DNA: TGTGCCAGCAGTTCTAGCGGGGGGCAGGAAGAGACCCAGTACTTC. This translates into CASSSSGGQEETQYF.

This clone has a handful of counts. The chain recombines TRBV10-3 with TRBJ2-1; 7 positions match TRBD1. CDR1 ENHRY and CDR2 SYGVKD come from the germline V gene. J was trimmed by 3 bases and V by 5 bases; bases with no gene match: 7. The CDR3 spans 15 residues. The CDR3 region is CAISPPGQNYNEQFF. The CDR3 DNA reads TGTGCCATCAGTCCCCCGGGACAGAACTACAATGAGCAGTTCTTC.

CDR3 coding DNA: TGTGCCAGCAGCTTCTCAGGGACTAGCGGGGGAGAGACCCAGTACTTC. This gives the protein CASSFSGTSGGETQYF. The rearrangement joins TRBV11-3 to TRBJ2-5, with 14 bases matching TRBD2. The CDR3 totals 16 residues. V gave up 3 bases and J gave up 4 bases; unmatched junction bases: 4. CDR1 is SGHNT, CDR2 YENEEA, per germline.

This clone appeared a few times. The V call is TRBV30, the J call TRBJ2-3, with 7 bases aligning to TRBD1. The CDR3 has 14 amino acids. The germline V gene has CDR1 GTSNPN and CDR2 SVGIG (reference sequence). Trimming removed 0 bases from V and 4 bases from J; junction bases left unmatched: 4. CDR3 loop: CAWSVTGAPDTQYF. The CDR3 nucleotides read TGTGCCTGGAGTGTAACAGGGGCCCCAGATACGCAGTATTTT.

The chain is built from TRBV18 and TRBJ2-1, with 7 bases that match TRBD1. This CDR3 contains 16 residues. Germline-derived CDR1 and CDR2 are KGHSH and LQKENI. The V gene end was trimmed by 3 bases and the J gene end by 8 bases; junction bases not matched to a gene: 13. The CDR3 spells CASSPRQGGSTDEQFF. Here the CDR3 DNA reads TGTGCCAGCTCACCCCGACAGGGTGGGTCTACCGATGAGCAGTTCTTC.

The gene calls are TRBV7-6 and TRBJ2-3; D is perhaps TRBD2 (6 bases). The CDR3 runs to 15 residues. Germline V CDR1 and CDR2: SGHVS, FNYEAQ. Trimming cost V 5 bases and J 0 bases, with 12 bases left between them. The CDR3 protein is CASSNSGTSTDTQYF. The CDR3 region has the DNA TGTGCCAGCAGCAACTCCGGGACTAGCACAGATACGCAGTATTTT.

The rearrangement uses TRBV5-1 and TRBJ2-3, with D perhaps matching TRBD2 (5 bases). The CDR3 consists of 17 residues. Germline V gene sequence: CDR1 SGHRS, CDR2 YFSETQ. V shed 0 bases and J shed 0 bases, with 14 bases lying between them. The CDR3 reads CASSLGGAYPSTDTQYF. CDR3 in DNA: TGCGCCAGCAGCTTGGGGGGAGCCTACCCTAGCACAGATACGCAGTATTTT.

This clone has just a few counts. The rearrangement uses TRBV7-2 and TRBJ1-4, with 7 positions matching TRBD1. Germline CDR1 reads SGHTA; CDR2 reads FQGNSA. Germline trimming cut 4 bases from V and 9 bases from J; bases unmatched to any gene: 8. The CDR3 is 14 residues long. In DNA form, the CDR3 reads TGTGCCAGCAGCTCCCCGGAAGGGGGCAAAAAACTGTTTTTT. Its protein product is CASSSPEGGKKLFF.

The chain couples TRBV7-2 to TRBJ1-3; a weak D match, TRBD1 (6 bases). Per germline, CDR1 SGHTA and CDR2 FQGNSA. Trimming stripped 5 bases from V and 0 bases from J, with 11 bases between. CDR3 size: 15 residues. The CDR3, as DNA: TGTGCCAGCAGCGCAATACAGGGCTCTGGAAACACCATATATTTT. Amino acids: CASSAIQGSGNTIYF.

V and J are TRBV7-8 and TRBJ1-5, with 7 positions matching TRBD1. Germline CDR1 is SGHVS and CDR2 is FQNEAQ. The CDR3 has 16 residues. The J segment lost 0 bases and the V segment lost 4 bases, leaving 6 bases of the junction unmatched. The CDR3 spells CASSYRGGNSNQPQHF. The CDR3 region has the DNA TGTGCCAGCAGCTACAGGGGCGGAAATAGCAATCAGCCCCAGCATTTT.

For this clone: Other DNA sequences in the same sample also yield this CDR3. V and J are TRBV9 and TRBJ2-7, with TRBD2 matching over 15 bases. CDR3 length: 16 residues. Per the germline V gene, CDR1 is SGDLS and CDR2 is YYNGEE. Trimming at V came to 3 bases and at J to 3 bases, leaving 4 bases not matched to a gene. The CDR3 sequence is CASSAGLAGGIYEQYF. Here the CDR3 DNA reads TGTGCCAGCAGCGCCGGACTAGCGGGGGGGATCTACGAGCAGTACTTC.

The chain has TRBV7-9 and TRBJ2-7, with TRBD2 matching 9 bases. The CDR3 is 15 residues long. V trimming: 5 bases; J trimming: 2 bases; junction bases outside the gene matches: 7. Germline V gives CDR1 SEHNR, CDR2 FQNEAQ (reference sequence). The DNA for the CDR3 is TGTGCCAGCAGCCCAAGCGGGGGGTCGGCCTACGAGCAGTACTTC. This gives the protein CASSPSGGSAYEQYF. The variable domain in full, completed from reference TRBV7-9 and TRBJ2-7, reads DTGVSQNPRHKITKRGQNVTFRCDPISEHNRLYWYRQTLGQGPEFLTYFQNEAQLEKSRLLSDRFSAERPKGSFSTLEIQRTEQGDSAMYLCASSPSGGSAYEQYFGPGTRLTVT.

This clone was detected a few times. V usage is TRBV6-1 and J usage is TRBJ1-5, with D perhaps matching TRBD1 (6 bases). V lost 1 base to trimming and J lost 7 bases, with 14 bases between them. Germline CDR1 is MNHNS and CDR2 is SASEGT. The CDR3 is 15 amino acids. The CDR3: CASSEVKGVRQPQHF. The CDR3, as DNA: TGTGCCAGCAGTGAAGTCAAGGGGGTGAGACAGCCCCAGCATTTT.

The chain links TRBV4-1 to TRBJ1-5, with a weak D call TRBD1 (5 bases). V was cut by 1 base and J by 7 bases, with 17 bases left in between. The CDR3 runs to 16 residues. Germline CDR1 reads MGHRA; CDR2 reads YSYEKL. The CDR3 region is CASSQVGQGGSQPQHF. The CDR3 DNA reads TGCGCCAGCAGCCAAGTTGGGCAGGGCGGTAGCCAGCCCCAGCATTTT.

V gene TRBV18 combines with J gene TRBJ1-3, with D possibly matching TRBD1 (6 bases). The CDR3 contains 16 residues. From germline, CDR1 is KGHSH and CDR2 LQKENI. Deletions cut 2 bases from V and 4 bases from J, with 15 bases between. The CDR3 spells CASSPATGTSGNTIYF. The CDR3 bases are TGTGCCAGCTCACCAGCGACAGGAACCTCCGGAAACACCATATATTTT.

The V gene is TRBV5-6, the J gene TRBJ2-1, with 8 bases that match TRBD2. Germline V CDR1 and CDR2: SGHDT, YYEEEE. The junction had 8 bases not matched to a gene; V was cut back by 2 bases and J by 7 bases. The CDR3 is 15 amino acids. The CDR3 here is CASSFRGGGWNEQFF. The CDR3 DNA is TGTGCCAGCAGCTTCCGTGGCGGGGGGTGGAATGAGCAGTTCTTC.

The chain uses TRBV30 and TRBJ1-1, with TRBD1 matching over 10 bases. This CDR3 contains 13 residues. CDR1 and CDR2 (germline): GTSNPN, SVGIG (reference sequence). J lost 4 bases, V lost 3 bases, and 2 bases had no gene match. This CDR3 is CAWRGQGFTEAFF. Written as DNA, the CDR3 is TGTGCCTGGAGGGGACAGGGGTTCACTGAAGCTTTCTTT.

The chain links TRBV29-1 to TRBJ1-1, with a weak D call TRBD1 (5 bases). V gave up 6 bases and J gave up 7 bases, with 18 bases separating them. This CDR3 is 13 amino acids long. Germline V gives CDR1 SQVTM, CDR2 ANQGSEA. This CDR3 reads CSVHLGGTGEAFF. CDR3 coding DNA: TGCAGCGTCCACCTGGGGGGGACGGGTGAAGCTTTCTTT.

J is TRBJ2-5 and V is TRBV5-1; 8 bases are a match to TRBD1. The assigned J gene may be wrong: the sequence end matches TRBJ2-7 better. Germline CDR1 is SGHRS and CDR2 is YFSETQ. The CDR3 consists of 14 residues. The chain's CDR3 is CASSLSGGQYEQYF. For the CDR3, the DNA is TGCGCCAGCAGCTTGTCAGGGGGCCAGTACGAGCAGTACTTC.

J is TRBJ2-2 and V is TRBV5-4; TRBD2 might be the D (5 bases). Trimming pared 4 bases from V and 7 bases from J, leaving 23 bases between. From germline, CDR1 is SGHNT and CDR2 YYREEE (reference sequence). The CDR3 has 17 amino acids. CDR3 DNA sequence: TGTGCCAGCAGCCCCTCCTTGCAGTATCTTGCGGGCGGGGAGCTGTTTTTT. Residues: CASSPSLQYLAGGELFF.

The V call is TRBV10-1, the J call TRBJ2-3; 11 bases agree with TRBD2. Germline CDR1 WNHNN, CDR2 SYGVQD (reference sequence). With 5 bases clipped from V and 5 bases from J, the junction kept 3 bases outside the gene matches. The CDR3 extends over 14 amino acids. Here the CDR3 DNA reads TGCGCCAGCAGTACTAGCGGGGGAGGAGATACGCAGTATTTT. Protein sequence: CASSTSGGGDTQYF.

The chain uses TRBV5-8 and TRBJ1-1; TRBD1 matches 10 bases. Germline-derived CDR1 and CDR2 are SGHTS and YDEGEE. This CDR3 contains 16 residues. With 0 bases clipped from V and 1 base from J, the junction kept 3 bases outside the gene matches. CDR3 protein: CASSLVDRGGNTEAFF. Written as DNA, the CDR3 is TGTGCCAGCAGCTTGGTGGACAGGGGGGGGAACACTGAAGCTTTCTTT.

This rearrangement joins TRBV6-4 to TRBJ1-2; tentative D call: TRBD1 (6 bases). The CDR3 covers 14 residues. The germline V gene encodes CDR1 MRHNA and CDR2 SNTAGT. The V and J ends lost 8 bases and 2 bases respectively, with 15 bases between them. The CDR3 spells CASLRTAANYGYTF. The CDR3 coding sequence is TGTGCCAGCTTACGGACAGCCGCCAACTATGGCTACACCTTC.